This TCR beta chain comes out of a study of T cell changes during pregnancy in multiple sclerosis. Trimming at V came to 7 bases and at J to 2 bases, leaving 7 bases not matched to a gene. Looked up from germline, CDR1 is SNHLY and CDR2 is FYNNEI. This CDR3 region has 14 residues. The method was immunoSEQ multiplex PCR; TCRdb's version includes in-frame clones alone and lacks a portion of them. In the table there are around 130,000 clones, 95% to 98% of which are singletons. This receptor was taken from a female donor with multiple sclerosis, enrolled in a pregnancy study. The chain carries TRBV2 and TRBJ2-7, with 8 bases aligning to TRBD1. Sequences were derived from peripheral blood, sampled after pregnancy. In DNA form, the CDR3 reads TGTGCCAGCATGCGGACAGGGCTAACCTACGAGCAGTACTTC. This codes for CASMRTGLTYEQYF. Together with reference TRBV2 and TRBJ2-7, the CDR3 gives the full variable domain: EPEVTQTPSHQVTQMGQEVILRCVPISNHLYFYWYRQILGQKVEFLVSFYNNEISEKSEIFDDQFSVERPDGSNFTLKIRSTKLEDSAMYFCASMRTGLTYEQYFGPGTRLTVT.